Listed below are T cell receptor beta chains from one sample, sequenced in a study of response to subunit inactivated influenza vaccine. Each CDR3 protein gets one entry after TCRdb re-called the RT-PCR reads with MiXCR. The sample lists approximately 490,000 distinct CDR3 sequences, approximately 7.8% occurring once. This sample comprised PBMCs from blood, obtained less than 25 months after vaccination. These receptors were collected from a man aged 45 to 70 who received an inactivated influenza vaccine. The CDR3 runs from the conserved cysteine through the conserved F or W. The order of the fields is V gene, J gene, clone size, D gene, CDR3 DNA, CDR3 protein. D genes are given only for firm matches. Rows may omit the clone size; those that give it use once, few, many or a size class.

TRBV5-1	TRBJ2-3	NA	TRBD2	TGCGCCAGCAGTCAGCGGGGGTTCTCAACAGATACGCAGTATTTT	CASSQRGFSTDTQYF
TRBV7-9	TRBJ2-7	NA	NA	TGTGCCAGCAGCTTACAGGGGCACGAGCAGTACTTC	CASSLQGHEQYF
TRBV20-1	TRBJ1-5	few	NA	TGCAGTGCTCCAGATCGACAGACCGATCAGCCCCAGCATTTT	CSAPDRQTDQPQHF
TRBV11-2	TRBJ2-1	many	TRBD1	TGTGCCAGCAGCGCGACAGGGAAAGGAAGTTACAATGAGCAGTTCTTC	CASSATGKGSYNEQFF
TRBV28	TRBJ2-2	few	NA	TGTGCCAGCAGTTCCGGGTCCCAGGCGAACACCGGGGAGCTGTTTTTT	CASSSGSQANTGELFF
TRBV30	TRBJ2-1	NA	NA	TGTGCCTCCCGACAGCTTGGCTACAATGAGCAGTTCTTC	CASRQLGYNEQFF
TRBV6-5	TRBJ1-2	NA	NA	TGTGCCAGCAGTTACAGAGGCTATGGCTACACCTTC	CASSYRGYGYTF
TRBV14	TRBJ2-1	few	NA	TGTGCCAGCAGCCAAGATGGAGCGAATGAGCAGTTCTTC	CASSQDGANEQFF
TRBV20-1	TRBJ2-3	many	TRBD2	TGCAGTGCTAGTAGCGGGGCAGATACGCAGTATTTT	CSASSGADTQYF
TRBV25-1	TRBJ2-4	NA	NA	TGTGCCAGCAGTACGGAGACAGGCGGGGACATTCAGTACTTC	CASSTETGGDIQYF